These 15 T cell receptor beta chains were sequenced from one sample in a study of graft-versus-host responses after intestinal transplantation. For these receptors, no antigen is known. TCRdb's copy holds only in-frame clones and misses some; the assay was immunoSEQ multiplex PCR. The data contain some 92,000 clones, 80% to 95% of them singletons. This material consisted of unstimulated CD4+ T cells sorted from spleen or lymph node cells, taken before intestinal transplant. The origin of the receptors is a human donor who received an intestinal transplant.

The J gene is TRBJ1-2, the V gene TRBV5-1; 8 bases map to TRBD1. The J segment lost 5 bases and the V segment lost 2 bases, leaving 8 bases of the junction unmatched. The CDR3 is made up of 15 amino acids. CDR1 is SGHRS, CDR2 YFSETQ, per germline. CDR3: CASSFNSDRGYGYTF. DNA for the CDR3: TGCGCCAGCAGCTTTAACTCAGACAGGGGTTATGGCTACACCTTC.

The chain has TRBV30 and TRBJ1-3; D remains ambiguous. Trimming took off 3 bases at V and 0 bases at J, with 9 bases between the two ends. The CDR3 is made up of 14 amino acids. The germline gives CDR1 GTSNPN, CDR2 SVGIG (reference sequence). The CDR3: CAWRVSLSGNTIYF. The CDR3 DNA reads TGTGCCTGGAGGGTAAGCCTCTCTGGAAACACCATATATTTT.

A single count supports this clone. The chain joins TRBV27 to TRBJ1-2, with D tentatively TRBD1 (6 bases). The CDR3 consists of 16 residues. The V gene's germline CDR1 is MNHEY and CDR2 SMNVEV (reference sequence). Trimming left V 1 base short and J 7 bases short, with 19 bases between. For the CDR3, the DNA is TGTGCCAGCAGTTTATGGGGGGCGGGGGACCGGGGTGGCTACACCTTC. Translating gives CASSLWGAGDRGGYTF.

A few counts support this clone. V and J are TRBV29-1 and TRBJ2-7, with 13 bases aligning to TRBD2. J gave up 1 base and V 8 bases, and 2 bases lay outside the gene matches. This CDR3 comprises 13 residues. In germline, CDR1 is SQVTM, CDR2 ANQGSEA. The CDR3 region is CSTGLAGSYEQYF. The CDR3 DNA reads TGCAGCACGGGACTAGCGGGGTCCTACGAGCAGTACTTC.

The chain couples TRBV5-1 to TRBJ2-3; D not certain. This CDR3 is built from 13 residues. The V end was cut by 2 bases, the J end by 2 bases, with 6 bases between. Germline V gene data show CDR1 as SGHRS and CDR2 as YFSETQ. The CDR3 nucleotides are TGCGCCAGCAGCTTAGCCCCCACAGATACGCAGTATTTT. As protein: CASSLAPTDTQYF.

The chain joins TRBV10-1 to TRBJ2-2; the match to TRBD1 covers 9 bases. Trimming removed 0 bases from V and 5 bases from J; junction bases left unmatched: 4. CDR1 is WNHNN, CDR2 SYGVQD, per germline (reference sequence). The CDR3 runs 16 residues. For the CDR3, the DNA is TGCGCCAGCAGTGAGTCGATACAGGGGGCGACCGGGGAGCTGTTTTTT. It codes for CASSESIQGATGELFF.

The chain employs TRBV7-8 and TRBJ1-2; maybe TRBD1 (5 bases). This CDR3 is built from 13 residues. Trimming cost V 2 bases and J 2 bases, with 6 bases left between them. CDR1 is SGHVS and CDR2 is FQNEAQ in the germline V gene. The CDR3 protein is CASSLRGNYGYTF. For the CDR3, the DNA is TGTGCCAGCAGCTTACGGGGCAACTATGGCTACACCTTC.

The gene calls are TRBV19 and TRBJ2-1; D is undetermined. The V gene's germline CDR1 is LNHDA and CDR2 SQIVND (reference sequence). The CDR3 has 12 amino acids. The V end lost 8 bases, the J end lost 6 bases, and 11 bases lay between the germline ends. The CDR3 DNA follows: TGTGCCAGTTTATCGTGGGGCAATGAGCAGTTCTTC. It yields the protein CASLSWGNEQFF.

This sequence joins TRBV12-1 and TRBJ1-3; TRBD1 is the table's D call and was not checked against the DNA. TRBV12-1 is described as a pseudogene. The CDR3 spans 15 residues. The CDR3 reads CASSSYRATGNTIYF. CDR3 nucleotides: TGTGCCAGCAGCTCCTACAGGGCCACTGGAAACACCATATATTTT.

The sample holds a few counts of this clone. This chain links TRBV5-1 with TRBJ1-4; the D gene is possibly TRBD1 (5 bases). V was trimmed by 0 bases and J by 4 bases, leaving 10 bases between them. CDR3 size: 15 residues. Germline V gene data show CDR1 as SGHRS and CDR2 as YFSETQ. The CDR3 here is CASSLGGWGNEKLFF. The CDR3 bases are TGCGCCAGCAGCTTGGGGGGCTGGGGTAATGAAAAACTGTTTTTT.

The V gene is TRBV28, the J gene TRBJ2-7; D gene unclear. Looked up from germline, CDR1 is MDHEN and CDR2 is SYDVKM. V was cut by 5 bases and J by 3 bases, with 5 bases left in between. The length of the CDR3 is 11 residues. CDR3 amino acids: CASSAYYEQYF. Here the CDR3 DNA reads TGTGCCAGCAGTGCGTACTACGAGCAGTACTTC.

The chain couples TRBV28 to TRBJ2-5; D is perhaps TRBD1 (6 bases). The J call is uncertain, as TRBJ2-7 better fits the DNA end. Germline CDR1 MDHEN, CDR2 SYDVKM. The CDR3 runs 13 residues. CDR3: CASSFPRTAEQYF. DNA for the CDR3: TGTGCCAGCAGTTTTCCCCGGACAGCCGAGCAGTACTTC.

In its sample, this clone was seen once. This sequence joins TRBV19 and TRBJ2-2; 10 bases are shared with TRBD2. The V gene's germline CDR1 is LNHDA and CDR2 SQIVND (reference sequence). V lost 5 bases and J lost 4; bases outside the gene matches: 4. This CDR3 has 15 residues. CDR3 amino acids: CASSLAGETTGELFF. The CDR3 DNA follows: TGTGCCAGTAGTCTAGCGGGAGAGACCACCGGGGAGCTGTTTTTT.

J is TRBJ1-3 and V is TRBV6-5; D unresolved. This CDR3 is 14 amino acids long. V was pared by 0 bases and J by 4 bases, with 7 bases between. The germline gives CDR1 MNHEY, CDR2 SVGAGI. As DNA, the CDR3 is TGTGCCAGCAGTTACTCGATGTACGGAAACACCATATATTTT. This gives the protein CASSYSMYGNTIYF.

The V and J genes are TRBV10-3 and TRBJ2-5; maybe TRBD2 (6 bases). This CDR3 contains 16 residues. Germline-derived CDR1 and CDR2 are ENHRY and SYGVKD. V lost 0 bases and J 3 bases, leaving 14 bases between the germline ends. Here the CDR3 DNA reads TGTGCCATCAGTGAGTCTGGGGGGATGGGGAAAGAGACCCAGTACTTC. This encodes CAISESGGMGKETQYF.